Detailed here is one T cell receptor beta chain. Its antigen remains unidentified. No base quality information exists; no much larger clone differs at one position. The time point label corresponds to: about 28 days (+/-7) after the second vaccine dose. Because spike-specific TCR depth and breadth did not differ between the two schedules, AZD1222 recipients who got a second dose at roughly 4 weeks were pooled with those who got a second dose at roughly 12 weeks. Vaccinee samples came from UK trials COV001 and COV002, including a single-blind randomized controlled phase 2/3 trial of AZD1222 (ChAdOx1 nCoV-19) in healthy adults. For TCRbeta chain sequencing, PBMC samples were collected from trial participants at day 0 and at day 28 after the second dose. The CDR3 regions of human TCRbeta chains were subjected to immunosequencing. The authors' pipeline ran thus. TCRs in the repertoires were matched against a reference library of SARS-CoV-2-specific TCRs that had been generated with the MIRA antigen-specificity platform. Breadth meant the fraction of unique TCRs that were SARS-CoV-2-associated, whereas depth meant the fraction of total T cells that were SARS-CoV-2-associated. Using the MIRA data, every spike-specific TCR was mapped to the spike region that the TCR reacted to and assigned to either a CD4 or a CD8 class. Log10-transformed breadth and depth values were compared by one-way ANOVA with Sidak's multiple comparisons tests. Entries here come from immuneACCESS through TCRdb and include only in-frame sequences with V and J called. Some clones fail to appear in such tables; in the studies checked, an unresolved V gene covers under half of the shortfall, and the cause of the remainder is unknown. The DNA gave D and trimming, while V, J and clone size come from that table. The sample yields 100,000 or so clones; 70% to 90% were counted once. Of the sample, around 2.3% falls within the top ten clones.

This entry belongs to a study of T cell responses to AZD1222 COVID-19 vaccine (dated by TCRdb to 2020 to 2023). Regarding the research as a whole: A total of 233 trial participants underwent TCR sequencing, of whom about 200 had received two doses of AZD1222 and roughly 26 had received two doses of the MenACWY control vaccine. Trial participants were enrolled by age into subgroups of 18-55, 56-69 and 70-plus years, and roughly 150, 30 and 60 TCR-sequenced participants, respectively, were included in these subgroups.

Study-wide findings and limitations: No day 14 peak-response samples were available, so repertoires were characterized only after the peak T cell response. Epitopes outside the regions mutated in the B.1.351 and B.1.1.7 variants were reportedly recognized by nearly half of the unique spike-specific TCRs. Participants were mostly white British and included more females than males, and it was suggested by the authors that clonal diversity may have been underestimated. Vaccine-associated CD4 TCRs spanned the whole spike protein, with dominant responses in regions 160-218 and 743-854. A significant rise in spike-specific TCR breadth and depth was observed after two AZD1222 doses relative to day 0 and relative to MenACWY recipients. In the small 56-69-year group, the increase in depth fell short of significance, most likely because of low power. Conclusions about previously exposed vaccinees are limited, since just a handful of AZD1222 recipients were seropositive for SARS-CoV-2 at baseline.

Counted from cysteine to phenylalanine, this CDR3 has 13 amino acids. Only the CDR3 DNA is retained, 39 bases long and in frame from the first base. Trimming removed 3 bases from V and 5 bases from J, leaving 11 bases between the germline ends. The source is an adult who received the AZD1222 COVID-19 vaccine. Sequences were derived from peripheral blood, sampled 28 days after the second AZD1222 dose. This receptor chain uses TRBV12-3 or TRBV12-4 and TRBJ2-7; the D gene cannot be resolved reliably. The encoded CDR3 is CASSLGLGNEQYF. In nucleotides, the sequence is TGTGCCAGCAGTTTGGGTCTAGGCAACGAGCAGTACTTC.